This entry concerns a single TCR beta chain. The CDR3 has 17 residues. With 0 bases clipped from V and 3 bases from J, the junction kept 5 bases outside the gene matches. Germline V lookup: CDR1 MRHNA, CDR2 SNTAGT. The data were obtained in a study of T cells after somatic rescue of genetic block. Here immunoSEQ multiplex PCR was the method, and the copy in TCRdb shows in-frame clones only, minus some. The sample has 55,000 or so clones, approximately 96% seen once. This TCR was sampled from a child less than two years old. Input material: peripheral blood mononuclear cells (PBMCs). The rearrangement uses TRBV6-4 and TRBJ2-2; 9 bases agree with TRBD1. CDR3 protein: CASSDSGGQGYTGELFF. The DNA for the CDR3 is TGTGCCAGCAGTGACTCCGGGGGACAGGGCTACACCGGGGAGCTGTTTTTT.